This T cell receptor (beta chain) was recorded in a study of control samples from healthy donors and cancer patients. The data were produced by immunoSEQ multiplex PCR, yet TCRdb's version contains in-frame clones alone and is incomplete. The data contain approximately 100,000 clones, around nine tenths of them seen just once; the ten biggest clones take up approximately 18%. This CDR3 contains 15 residues. J gave up 7 bases and V 6 bases, and 10 bases lay outside the gene matches. The germline gives CDR1 MNHEY, CDR2 SVGAGI. This clonotype was obtained from a woman in her forties or fifties in good health. The sequencing input was blood. The J gene is TRBJ2-1, the V gene TRBV6-5; 9 bases are a match to TRBD1. This CDR3 is CASSPGTGSLNEQFF. In nucleotides, the CDR3 is TGTGCCAGCAGCCCCGGGACAGGGTCTCTAAATGAGCAGTTCTTC.